This record looks at one T cell receptor beta chain sequence and its context. Assay: immunoSEQ multiplex PCR; the TCRdb copy retains only in-frame clones and omits some. This table holds about 53,000 clones, about 88% found once. The sample originates from a study of OX40 agonist ivuxolimab in advanced cancers. Germline V gives CDR1 MDHEN, CDR2 SYDVKM. Trimming cost V 6 bases and J 7 bases, with 18 bases left between them. The CDR3 loop spans 15 amino acids. The sequencing used CD4+ or CD8+ T cells sorted from blood, collected in a trial of the OX40 agonist ivuxolimab. The chain has TRBV28 and TRBJ1-4, with a possible D match to TRBD1 (6 bases). This receptor was taken from an adult with an advanced solid tumor such as melanoma, head and neck, liver or kidney cancer. This CDR3 is CASSPDRLRLEKLFF. The CDR3 DNA reads as TGTGCCAGCAGCCCCGACAGGTTAAGACTTGAAAAACTGTTTTTT.